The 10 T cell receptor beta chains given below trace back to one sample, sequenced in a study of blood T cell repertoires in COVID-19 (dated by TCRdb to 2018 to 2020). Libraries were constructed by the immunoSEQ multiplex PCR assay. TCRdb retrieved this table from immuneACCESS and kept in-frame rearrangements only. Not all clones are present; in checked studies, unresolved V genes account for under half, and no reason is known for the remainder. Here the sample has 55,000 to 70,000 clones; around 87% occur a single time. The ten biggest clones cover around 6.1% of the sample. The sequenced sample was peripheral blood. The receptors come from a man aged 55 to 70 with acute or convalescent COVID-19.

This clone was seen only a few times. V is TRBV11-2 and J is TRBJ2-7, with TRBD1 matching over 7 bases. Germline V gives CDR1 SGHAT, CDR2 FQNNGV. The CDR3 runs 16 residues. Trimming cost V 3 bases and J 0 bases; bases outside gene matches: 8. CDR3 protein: CASSFPLQGSSYEQYF. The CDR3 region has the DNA TGTGCCAGCAGCTTTCCCCTACAGGGGAGCTCCTACGAGCAGTACTTC.

CDR3 loop: CATSEGQLYEQYF. The CDR3 region has the DNA TGTGCCACCAGTGAGGGACAGCTCTACGAGCAGTACTTC. The genes are TRBV24-1 and TRBJ2-7, with 7 bases aligning to TRBD1. Losses at the gene ends were 4 bases for V and 3 bases for J; bases not matched to a gene: 2. Per the germline V gene, CDR1 is KGHDR and CDR2 is SFDVKD. This CDR3 contains 13 residues.

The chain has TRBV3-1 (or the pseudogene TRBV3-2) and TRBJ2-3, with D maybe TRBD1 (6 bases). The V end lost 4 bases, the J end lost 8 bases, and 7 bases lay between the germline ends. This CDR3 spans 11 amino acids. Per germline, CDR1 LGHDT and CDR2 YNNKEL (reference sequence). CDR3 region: CASSRRGTQYF. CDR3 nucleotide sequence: TGTGCCAGCAGCCGCAGGGGTACGCAGTATTTT.

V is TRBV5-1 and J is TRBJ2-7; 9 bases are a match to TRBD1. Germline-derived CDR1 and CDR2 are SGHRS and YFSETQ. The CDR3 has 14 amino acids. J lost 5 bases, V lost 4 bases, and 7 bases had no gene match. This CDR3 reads CASSLGQGDDEQYF. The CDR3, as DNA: TGCGCCAGCAGCCTGGGACAGGGAGATGACGAGCAGTACTTC.

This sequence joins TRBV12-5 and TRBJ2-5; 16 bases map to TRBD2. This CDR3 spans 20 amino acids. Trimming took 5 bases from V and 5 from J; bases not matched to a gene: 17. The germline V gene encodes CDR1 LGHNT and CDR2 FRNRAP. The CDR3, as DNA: TGTGCTAGTGGTAAAACCGGGACTAGCGGGGGGGCCTCCTCGGTGGAGACCCAGTACTTC. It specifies CASGKTGTSGGASSVETQYF.

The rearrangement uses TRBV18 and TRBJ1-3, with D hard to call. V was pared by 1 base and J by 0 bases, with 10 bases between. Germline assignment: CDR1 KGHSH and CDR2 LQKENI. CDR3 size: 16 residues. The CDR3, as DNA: TGTGCCAGCTCACCACTTAGCGGCTTCTCTGGAAACACCATATATTTT. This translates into CASSPLSGFSGNTIYF.

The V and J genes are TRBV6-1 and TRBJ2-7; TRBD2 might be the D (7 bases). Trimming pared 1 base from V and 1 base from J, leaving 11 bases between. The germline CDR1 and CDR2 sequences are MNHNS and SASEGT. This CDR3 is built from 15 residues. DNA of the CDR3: TGTGCCAGCAGTGAAGAAGGGGGGGATTCCTACGAGCAGTACTTC. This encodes CASSEEGGDSYEQYF.

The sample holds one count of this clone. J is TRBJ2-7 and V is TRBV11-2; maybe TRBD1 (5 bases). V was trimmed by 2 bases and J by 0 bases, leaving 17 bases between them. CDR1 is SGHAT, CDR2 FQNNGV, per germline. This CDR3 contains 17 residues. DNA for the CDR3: TGTGCCAGCAGCTTACGATTTGGCCAGGGTAACTCCTACGAGCAGTACTTC. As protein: CASSLRFGQGNSYEQYF. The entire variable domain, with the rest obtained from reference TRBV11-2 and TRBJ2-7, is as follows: EAGVAQSPRYKIIEKRQSVAFWCNPISGHATLYWYQQILGQGPKLLIQFQNNGVVDDSQLPKDRFSAERLKGVDSTLKIQPAKLEDSAVYLCASSLRFGQGNSYEQYFGPGTRLTVT.

In nucleotides, the CDR3 is TGTGCCAGCAGTTACTCGGAGGGGCCCTATGGCTACACCTTC. It encodes CASSYSEGPYGYTF. The rearrangement uses TRBV6-5 and TRBJ1-2; TRBD1 might be the D (5 bases). CDR1 is MNHEY, CDR2 SVGAGI, per germline. With 0 bases removed from V and 4 bases from J, the gap between germline ends came to 9 bases. The CDR3 sequence is 14 residues long.

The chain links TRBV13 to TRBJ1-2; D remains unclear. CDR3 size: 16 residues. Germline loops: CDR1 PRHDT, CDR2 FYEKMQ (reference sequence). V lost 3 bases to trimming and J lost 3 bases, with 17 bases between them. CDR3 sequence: CASSFVRERNDYGYTF. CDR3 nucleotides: TGTGCCAGCAGCTTTGTCCGGGAGCGAAACGACTATGGCTACACCTTC.